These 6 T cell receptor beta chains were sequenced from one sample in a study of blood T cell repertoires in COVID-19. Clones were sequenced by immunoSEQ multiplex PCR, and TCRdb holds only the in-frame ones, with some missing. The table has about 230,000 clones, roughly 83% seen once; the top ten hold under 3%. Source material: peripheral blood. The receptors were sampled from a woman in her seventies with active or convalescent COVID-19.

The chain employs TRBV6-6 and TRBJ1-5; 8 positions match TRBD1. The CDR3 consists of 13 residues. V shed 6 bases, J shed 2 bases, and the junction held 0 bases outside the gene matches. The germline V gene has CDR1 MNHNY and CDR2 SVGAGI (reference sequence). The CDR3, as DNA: TGTGCCAGCAGACAGGGGGGCAATCAGCCCCAGCATTTT. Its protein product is CASRQGGNQPQHF.

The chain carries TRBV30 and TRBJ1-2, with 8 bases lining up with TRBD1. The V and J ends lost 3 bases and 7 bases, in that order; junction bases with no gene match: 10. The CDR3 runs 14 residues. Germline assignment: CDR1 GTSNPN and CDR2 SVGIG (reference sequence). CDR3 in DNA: TGTGCCTGGAGAGCCCCAGGGGGCGCGGGTGGCTACACCTTC. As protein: CAWRAPGGAGGYTF. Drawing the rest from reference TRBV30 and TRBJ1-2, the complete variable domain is SQTIHQWPATLVQPVGSPLSLECTVEGTSNPNLYWYRQAAGRGLQLLFYSVGIGQISSEVPQNLSASRPQDRQFILSSKKLLLSDSGFYLCAWRAPGGAGGYTFGSGTRLTVV.

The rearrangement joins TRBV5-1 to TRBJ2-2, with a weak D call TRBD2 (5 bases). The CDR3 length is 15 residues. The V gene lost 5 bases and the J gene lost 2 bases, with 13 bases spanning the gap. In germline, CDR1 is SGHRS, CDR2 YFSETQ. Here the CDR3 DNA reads TGCGCCAGCAGTTTCCGGGATCCTAACACCGGGGAGCTGTTTTTT. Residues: CASSFRDPNTGELFF.

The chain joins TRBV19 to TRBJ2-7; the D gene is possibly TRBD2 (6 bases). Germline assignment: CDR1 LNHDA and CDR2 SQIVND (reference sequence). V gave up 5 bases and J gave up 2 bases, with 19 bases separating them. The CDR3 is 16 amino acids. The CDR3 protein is CASSGGSRDGPYEQYF. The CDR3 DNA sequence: TGTGCCAGTAGTGGGGGGTCGCGGGATGGGCCCTACGAGCAGTACTTC.

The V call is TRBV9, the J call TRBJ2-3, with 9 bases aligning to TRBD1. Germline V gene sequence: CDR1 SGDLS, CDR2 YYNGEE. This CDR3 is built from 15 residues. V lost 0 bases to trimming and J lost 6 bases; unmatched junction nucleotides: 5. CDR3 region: CASSVAPGQGDTQYF. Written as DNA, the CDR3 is TGTGCCAGCAGCGTAGCTCCCGGACAGGGGGATACGCAGTATTTT.

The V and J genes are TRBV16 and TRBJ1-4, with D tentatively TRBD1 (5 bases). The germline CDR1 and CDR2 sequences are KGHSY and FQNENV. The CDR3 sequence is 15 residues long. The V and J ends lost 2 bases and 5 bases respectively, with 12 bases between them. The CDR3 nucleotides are TGTGCCAGCAGCCAACTCGGACGGGGGAATGAAAAACTGTTTTTT. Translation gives CASSQLGRGNEKLFF.